The entry that follows covers one T cell receptor beta chain sequence. The antigen it binds to is not known. No clone much larger than this one lies a single base away; base qualities are absent. The sample comes from a study of OX40 agonist ivuxolimab in advanced cancers. For the study in its entirety: The costimulatory receptor OX40 (CD134) was targeted by ivuxolimab, a fully human IgG2 agonistic monoclonal antibody. Intravenous ivuxolimab was administered to patients every 2 weeks at six dose levels: 0.01, 0.1, 0.3, 1.5, 3 and 10 mg/kg. Patients were allowed to have had prior anti-PD-1, anti-PD-L1 or anti-CTLA-4 therapy, and more than 35% of the dose-escalation patients had been treated with checkpoint inhibitors. Of the approximately 54 dose-escalation patients, hepatocellular carcinoma was present in approximately 20, melanoma in approximately 15, renal cell carcinoma in 9 and head and neck cancer in 9. Peripheral TCRbeta sequencing was intended to test whether TCR sequence diversity was altered and clonal T-cell expansion was caused by ivuxolimab. In the dose-escalation cohort, around four fifths of patients were male, and the mean age was around 60 years, with a range of roughly 20 to 79. The monotherapy dose-escalation portion (N ≈ 57 patients) of the phase I ivuxolimab trial is reported in the paper. Partial responses occurred in three dose-escalation patients: two with cutaneous melanoma and one with hepatocellular carcinoma.

The CDR3 contains 15 residues, cysteine and phenylalanine counted. The kept DNA is CDR3 alone, 45 bases in frame from the first base. V trim: 0 bases; J trim: 3 bases; unmatched bases: 2. CDR1 SGHRS and CDR2 YFSETQ are derived from the germline V gene. To sequence the TCRbeta CDR3 region, genomic DNA was isolated from the sorted cells. TCRbeta CDR3 regions were sequenced using the immunoSEQ Assay. This is the immuneACCESS table as TCRdb keeps it, with only in-frame sequences that have V and J called. A part of the clones is gone; compared with another copy, unresolved V genes explain less than half, and the rest is unexplained. The sample table holds roughly 79,000 clones, of which 92% were seen once. 0.45% to 0.65% of the sample rests with the top ten. Points the paper makes about the study in general: At doses of 0.1 to 3.0 mg/kg, clonal expansion of both CD4+ and CD8+ T cells in blood was seen between baseline and week 6. On average, CD8+ T cells showed more expanded clones than CD4+ T cells after ivuxolimab. The antigen specificity of the peripheral T cells that underwent clonal expansion was not determined. Partial responders in the 0.1-3.0 mg/kg groups had among the lowest normalized peripheral clonal expansion, especially among CD8+ T cells. Low levels of normalized T-cell clonal expansion were also shown by some nonresponding patients.

Patients with autoimmune disease history or receiving systemic immunosuppression were excluded from the trial. In every dose cohort, peripheral blood was drawn for TCR sequencing at baseline, cycle 4 day 1, and cycle 7 day 1. Samples were obtained from an open-label, multicenter, first-in-human phase I dose-escalation trial of ivuxolimab. Adults with locally advanced or metastatic melanoma, renal cell, hepatocellular, or head and neck squamous cell carcinoma were enrolled in the trial. Before TCR sequencing, CD4+ T cells and CD8+ T cells were sorted from peripheral blood as separate populations. The receptor was derived from an adult with an advanced solid tumor such as melanoma, head and neck, liver or kidney cancer. Rearrangement joined TRBV5-1 to TRBJ2-1, and TRBD2 matches 8 of the central bases. Specimen: CD4+ or CD8+ T cells sorted from blood, collected in a trial of the OX40 agonist ivuxolimab. The CDR3 loop reads CASSLVAGFYNEQFF. The nucleotides read TGCGCCAGCAGCTTGGTAGCGGGGTTCTACAATGAGCAGTTCTTC. Reference TRBV5-1 and TRBJ2-1 genes cover what lies past the CDR3, so the full variable domain is KAGVTQTPRYLIKTRGQQVTLSCSPISGHRSVSWYQQTPGQGLQFLFEYFSETQRNKGNFPGRFSGRQFSNSRSEMNVSTLELGDSALYLCASSLVAGFYNEQFFGPGTRLTVL.